This T cell receptor beta chain stems from a study of T-cell memory formation after mild COVID-19 (dated by TCRdb to about 2021). Context from the whole study: TCR sequence clusters from the two donors were largely donor specific. In a couple of donors, T-cell clones that expanded and contracted after mild COVID-19 were followed by sequencing TCRalpha and TCRbeta repertoires longitudinally. Two young, previously healthy adult volunteers made up the cohort, one male and one female.

This sample was sequenced with an Illumina NovaSeq 6000. TCRalpha and TCRbeta cDNA libraries were constructed by 5'RACE with constant-segment primers, with sample barcodes and unique molecular identifiers being introduced. RNA was extracted from every sample with Trizol reagent. Amplification of the libraries took two PCR steps, and the second step added a second sample barcode plus Illumina TruSeq adapters. Libraries were sequenced on an Illumina NovaSeq with 2 x 150 bp paired-end reads. In the paper's pipeline: Demultiplexing of reads and collapsing into UMI-guided consensus sequences were performed with migec v1.2.7. Using mixcr v2.1.11, UMI consensuses were aligned to TRA and TRB V and J templates and then assembled into clonotypes. Clonotypes were classified as expanded or contracted when called significant by both edgeR and NoisET, with noise models trained on biological replicates. For edgeR calls, a false discovery rate-adjusted p below 0.01 and a log2 fold-change threshold of 1 were applied. As an exploratory analysis of dynamics, max-normalized trajectories of the 1000 most abundant clonotypes were examined by PCA with hierarchical clustering. Each responding clone was given a CD4 or CD8 phenotype based on the CD4+ and CD8+ repertoires, which had been sequenced separately. TCRdb itself trimmed the public reads at Q25 with fastp, ran MiXCR and retained productive beta chains. Under each unique CDR3 protein, matching rows form one entry showing the most common genes and DNA. Clone size and V and J calls follow TCRdb, not the original study. The sample table shows over 130,000 distinct CDR3 sequences, and more than 13% are seen once. The top ten clones comprise approximately 30% of the sample.

Points the paper makes about the study in general: Some responding clones were found in pre-infection memory, which suggests that pre-existing cross-reactive memory T cells took part in the SARS-CoV-2 response. Contracting CD4+ clones appeared mostly in the CM and EM memory subsets, whereas CD8+ clones were enriched in EMRA. Only a couple of mild cases were covered in the study, and larger cohorts including severe cases with pre-infection samples were considered necessary. From day 15 to 85, contracting clones showed balanced CD4/CD8 phenotypes, whereas a second wave of clones that expanded from day 15 to 37 leaned towards CD4+. The second-wave clones that peaked on day 37 were not confirmed to be SARS-CoV-2 specific.

This clonotype showed up just a few times. No cognate antigen has been identified for it. Base qualities are not provided; no much larger clone lies one nucleotide away. PBMCs were isolated by Ficoll-Paque density gradient centrifugation. The clonotype comes from an adult woman who had mild COVID-19 (a few samples of this study predate the infection). The sample titles of this study are shuffled in the database, so cell type and time point are left out; the donor was told from shared clones. The sequenced material came from PBMCs or a T cell subset sorted from them (not recorded which).

The nucleotide sequence reads TGCAGCGTTGGACAGGGGTACGGAAGCTACAATGAGCAGTTCTTC. Its amino acids are CSVGQGYGSYNEQFF. The V and J genes are TRBV29-1 and TRBJ2-1, with 8 bases aligning to TRBD1. For CDR1 and CDR2, the germline V gene lists SQVTM and ANQGSEA. The CDR3 runs 15 residues from the cysteine to the phenylalanine. CDR3 DNA only is kept here, 45 bases in frame from base 1. The junction shows trimming of 4 bases on V and 3 bases on J, and the gene matches do not reach 8 bases of it.